The present entry profiles one TCR beta chain with its context. Its antigen is as yet unknown. The data were obtained in a study of cytomegalovirus exposure and HLA in healthy donors. Points from the study as a whole: Some segments of the V type, notably TRBV6-2 and TRBV6-3, were excluded as indistinguishable. Cytomegalovirus association was listed for 150 to 200 TCR beta chains. When a later analysis compared HLA-associated TCR beta chains with equally common others, the HLA-associated chains turned out to be more clonally expanded and to have lower generation probabilities.

The PCR used 60 Vbeta and 13 Jbeta primers. TCRdb's copy holds only in-frame clones and misses some; the assay was immunoSEQ multiplex PCR. The sample shows about 130,000 clones, about 80% of them seen only once. CDR3 size: 15 residues. V lost 4 bases and J 1 base, leaving 10 bases between the germline ends. Germline V gene sequence: CDR1 SNHLY, CDR2 FYNNEI. The source is a woman between 40 and 55 years old in good health and CMV-seronegative. The V gene is TRBV2, the J gene TRBJ2-2, with D possibly TRBD2 on 6 matching bases. The sequencing sample was made of PBMCs. The CDR3 DNA reads as TGTGCCAGCAGTGCTTTGCGGGAGAACACCGGGGAGCTGTTTTTT. This encodes CASSALRENTGELFF.